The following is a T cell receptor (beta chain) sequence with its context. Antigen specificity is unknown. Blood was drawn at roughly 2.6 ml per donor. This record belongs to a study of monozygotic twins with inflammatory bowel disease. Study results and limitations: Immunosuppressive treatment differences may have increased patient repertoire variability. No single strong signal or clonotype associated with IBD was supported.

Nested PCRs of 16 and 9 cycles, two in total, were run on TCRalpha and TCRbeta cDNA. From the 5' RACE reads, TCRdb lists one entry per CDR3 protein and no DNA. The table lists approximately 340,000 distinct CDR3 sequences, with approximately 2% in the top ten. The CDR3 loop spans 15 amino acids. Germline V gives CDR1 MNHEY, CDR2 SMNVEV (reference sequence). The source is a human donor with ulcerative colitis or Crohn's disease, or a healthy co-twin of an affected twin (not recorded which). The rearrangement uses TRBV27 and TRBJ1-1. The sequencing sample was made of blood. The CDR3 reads CASSLSTGPFTEAFF.